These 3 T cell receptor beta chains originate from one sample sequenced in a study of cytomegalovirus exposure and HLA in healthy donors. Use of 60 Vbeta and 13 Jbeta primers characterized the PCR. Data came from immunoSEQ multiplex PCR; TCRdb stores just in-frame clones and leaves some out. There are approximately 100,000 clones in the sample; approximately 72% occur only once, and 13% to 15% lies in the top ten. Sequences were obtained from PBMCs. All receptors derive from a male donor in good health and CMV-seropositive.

The CDR3 nucleotides read TGTGCCAGCAGTCCCAGGTCGCCCTACAATGAGCAGTTCTTC. Protein: CASSPRSPYNEQFF. This chain joins TRBV27 and TRBJ2-1; D gene unclear. This CDR3 has 14 amino acids. Germline CDR1 and CDR2: MNHEY and SMNVEV (reference sequence). The ends were cut back, 5 bases at V and 2 bases at J, with 10 bases in the middle.

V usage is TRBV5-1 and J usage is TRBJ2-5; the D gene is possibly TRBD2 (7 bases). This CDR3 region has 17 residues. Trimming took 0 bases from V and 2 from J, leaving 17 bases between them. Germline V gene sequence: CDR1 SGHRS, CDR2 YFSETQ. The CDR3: CASSLAGAGALQETQYF. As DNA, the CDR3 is TGCGCCAGCAGCTTGGCCGGGGCGGGGGCCTTACAAGAGACCCAGTACTTC.

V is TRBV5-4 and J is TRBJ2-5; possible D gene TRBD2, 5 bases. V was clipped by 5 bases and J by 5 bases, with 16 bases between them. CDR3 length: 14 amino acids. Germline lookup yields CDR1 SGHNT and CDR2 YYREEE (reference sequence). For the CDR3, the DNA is TGTGCCAGCAGTTCGCTACCTCCGGGGGAGACCCAGTACTTC. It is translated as CASSSLPPGETQYF.